This TCR beta chain was found in a study of vaccination effects on CD4 cells after COVID-19. Between the trimmed V and J ends, which lost 0 bases and 2 bases, there was a span of 8 bases. The CDR3 contains 14 residues. Germline V gene data show CDR1 as LGHDT and CDR2 as YNNKEL (reference sequence). Notes on this clone: Its antigen remains unidentified.

Culturing for about ten days preceded CD4+ T cell isolation. Some clones are missing from TCRdb's copy, which holds only in-frame ones; the method was immunoSEQ multiplex PCR. The repertoire holds about 47,000 clones, roughly 76% seen once, with about 10% in the top ten. The TCR comes from a human donor who had a prior SARS-CoV-2 infection. The rearrangement links TRBV3-1 (or the pseudogene TRBV3-2) to TRBJ2-7; D is uncertain. The specimen was CD4+ T cells from PBMCs cultured without peptide, collected before COVID-19 vaccination. The CDR3 nucleotides are TGTGCCAGCAGCCAAGAGTGGCAGGCCTACGAGCAGTACTTC. Its translation is CASSQEWQAYEQYF.